A single sample is the source of the 21 T cell receptor beta chains below, sequenced in a study of beta chain features in type 1 diabetes. Sequenced material consisted of expressed TCRB transcripts (all of the isolated RNA was reverse transcribed). The assay was immunoSEQ multiplex PCR, and TCRdb's table has in-frame clones only and misses some. The data show about 140,000 clones, about 9.1% seen once. Material: central memory CD4+ T cells from blood. The receptors here all came from a woman in her forties in good health.

This clone was counted ten times or more. The V call is TRBV2, the J call TRBJ1-5; D is uncertain. The CDR3 totals 15 residues. Trimming cost V 4 bases and J 0 bases, with 10 bases left between them. The germline V gene has CDR1 SNHLY and CDR2 FYNNEI. CDR3 loop: CASSGGTNSNQPQHF. The CDR3 region has the DNA TGTGCCAGCAGTGGTGGCACCAATAGCAATCAGCCCCAGCATTTT.

This clone turned up a few times. The chain joins TRBV19 to TRBJ2-5, with D possibly matching TRBD1 (5 bases). This CDR3 spans 15 amino acids. Germline CDR1 is LNHDA and CDR2 is SQIVND (reference sequence). The V and J ends lost 4 bases and 4 bases respectively, with 16 bases between them. CDR3 region: CASSSAGFYGETQYF. DNA of the CDR3: TGTGCCAGTAGTAGTGCAGGGTTCTACGGAGAGACCCAGTACTTC.

The chain couples TRBV4-1 to TRBJ1-1; the D is unclear. Germline CDR1 reads MGHRA; CDR2 reads YSYEKL. The CDR3 sequence is 15 residues long. V was cut by 6 bases and J by 4 bases, with 18 bases left in between. DNA for the CDR3: TGCGCCAGCAGAGTTCGGAGAGGGAACGGCACTGAAGCTTTCTTT. Residues: CASRVRRGNGTEAFF.

The rearrangement uses TRBV2 and TRBJ2-5, with D possibly matching TRBD2 (5 bases). V was trimmed by 5 bases and J by 2 bases, leaving 12 bases between them. The CDR3 is made up of 14 amino acids. Germline loops: CDR1 SNHLY, CDR2 FYNNEI. Here the CDR3 reads CASSQRTAQETQYF. The CDR3 DNA reads TGTGCCAGCAGTCAGCGGACGGCTCAAGAGACCCAGTACTTC.

The chain couples TRBV7-2 to TRBJ1-4; D ambiguous. The CDR3 spans 15 residues. Germline CDR1 reads SGHTA; CDR2 reads FQGNSA. V shed 2 bases and J shed 4 bases, with 11 bases lying between them. The CDR3 DNA sequence: TGTGCCAGCAGCTTATGGGGAGAGGGTAATGAAAAACTGTTTTTT. It codes for CASSLWGEGNEKLFF.

This clone was seen more than once but under ten times. The chain is built from TRBV27 and TRBJ1-1; unclear D gene. The CDR3 sequence is 13 residues long. V lost 5 bases, J lost 5 bases, and 12 bases lay in between. Germline V lookup: CDR1 MNHEY, CDR2 SMNVEV (reference sequence). The CDR3 loop is CASSPVLRTEAFF. In DNA, the CDR3 is TGTGCCAGCAGTCCTGTTTTGCGTACTGAAGCTTTCTTT.

This clone was observed a few times. The rearrangement uses TRBV6-6 and TRBJ1-2; D gene uncertain. Trimming took off 4 bases at V and 8 bases at J, with 20 bases between the two ends. CDR1 and CDR2 (germline): MNHNY, SVGAGI (reference sequence). The CDR3 has 15 amino acids. CDR3 region: CASSSGGRIARGYTF. In DNA, the CDR3 is TGTGCCAGCAGTTCCGGAGGCAGGATCGCGAGAGGCTACACCTTC.

This clone has only a few counts. The V call is TRBV29-1, the J call TRBJ2-1; 9 bases are a match to TRBD2. Germline V gene sequence: CDR1 SQVTM, CDR2 ANQGSEA. V lost 3 bases and J lost 3; bases outside the gene matches: 0. The CDR3 has 13 residues. CDR3 in amino acids: CSVDSGGYNEQFF. The CDR3 DNA reads as TGCAGCGTTGATAGCGGGGGCTACAATGAGCAGTTCTTC.

This clone was counted between two and nine times. V is TRBV7-6 and J is TRBJ2-3; 10 positions agree with TRBD2. V gave up 2 bases and J gave up 1 base; unmatched junction bases: 3. The CDR3 loop spans 16 amino acids. Per the germline V gene, CDR1 is SGHVS and CDR2 is FNYEAQ. CDR3: CASSLRSGGGTDTQYF. For the CDR3, the DNA is TGTGCCAGCAGCTTAAGGAGCGGGGGGGGCACAGATACGCAGTATTTT.

This clone was counted a few times. This sequence joins TRBV9 and TRBJ1-2; TRBD1 is a possible D gene (5 bases). This CDR3 has 12 amino acids. With 3 bases removed from V and 7 bases from J, the gap between germline ends came to 10 bases. Germline values: CDR1 SGDLS, CDR2 YYNGEE. Here the CDR3 DNA reads TGTGCCAGCAGCGCCCAGGGAGGTGGCTACACCTTC. Protein sequence: CASSAQGGGYTF.

This sequence joins TRBV2 and TRBJ2-7; D remains unclear. The CDR3 totals 10 residues. Germline CDR1 is SNHLY and CDR2 is FYNNEI. V was clipped by 7 bases and J by 3 bases, with 4 bases between them. The CDR3 nucleotides are TGTGCCAGCAACAGCTACGAGCAGTACTTC. Protein sequence: CASNSYEQYF.

The V gene is TRBV5-1, the J gene TRBJ2-7, with D possibly being TRBD1 (6 bases). Germline CDR1 and CDR2: SGHRS and YFSETQ. This CDR3 contains 15 residues. Trimming left V 7 bases short and J 7 bases short, with 24 bases between. In DNA form, the CDR3 reads TGCGCCAGCTCCCCCGCTGGGGCAGGGGTCAAAGAGCAGTACTTC. This sequence encodes CASSPAGAGVKEQYF.

This clone was detected only a few times. J is TRBJ2-6 and V is TRBV7-2, with D maybe TRBD1 (5 bases). Germline-derived CDR1 and CDR2 are SGHTA and FQGNSA. Trimming took off 5 bases at V and 0 bases at J, with 17 bases between the two ends. The CDR3 runs 18 residues. CDR3 residues: CASSPNAQGSSGANVLTF. The DNA for the CDR3 is TGTGCCAGCAGCCCGAACGCTCAGGGATCCTCTGGGGCCAACGTCCTGACTTTC.

The chain links TRBV28 to TRBJ1-1; 7 nucleotides line up with TRBD1. Looked up from germline, CDR1 is MDHEN and CDR2 is SYDVKM. This CDR3 has 15 amino acids. The ends lost 2 bases at V and 4 bases at J; junction bases unmatched: 7. The CDR3 DNA follows: TGTGCCAGCAGTTTAGTTGACAGGGTGAGCACTGAAGCTTTCTTT. Its protein product is CASSLVDRVSTEAFF. The entire variable domain, with the rest obtained from reference TRBV28 and TRBJ1-1, is as follows: DVKVTQSSRYLVKRTGEKVFLECVQDMDHENMFWYRQDPGLGLRLIYFSYDVKMKEKGDIPEGYSVSREKKERFSLILESASTNQTSMYLCASSLVDRVSTEAFFGQGTRLTVV.

This clone was counted only a few times. The chain recombines TRBV18 with TRBJ2-7; D gene unclear. The ends were cut back, 5 bases at V and 4 bases at J, with 6 bases in the middle. Germline V gene sequence: CDR1 KGHSH, CDR2 LQKENI. This CDR3 spans 11 amino acids. CDR3 sequence: CASSSQYEQYF. DNA for the CDR3: TGTGCCAGCTCATCCCAATACGAGCAGTACTTC.

This clone came up a few times. The chain recombines TRBV15 with TRBJ2-7; 8 nucleotides agree with TRBD1. This CDR3 is 15 amino acids long. Germline CDR1 and CDR2: LNHNV and YYDKDF (reference sequence). Trimming cost V 1 base and J 3 bases; bases outside gene matches: 5. The CDR3 nucleotides read TGTGCCACCAGCAGAGGCAGGGGGCGAAACTACGAGCAGTACTTC. It yields the protein CATSRGRGRNYEQYF.

V and J are TRBV29-1 and TRBJ1-3; D is unclear. The ends were cut back, 7 bases at V and 0 bases at J, with 10 bases in the middle. Looked up from germline, CDR1 is SQVTM and CDR2 is ANQGSEA. The CDR3 loop spans 13 amino acids. The CDR3 spells CSAGGSSGNTIYF. In nucleotides, the CDR3 is TGCAGCGCGGGAGGTAGCTCTGGAAACACCATATATTTT.

This clone has more than one count but fewer than ten. The V and J genes are TRBV5-1 and TRBJ2-5, with 13 bases that match TRBD2. The CDR3 length is 15 residues. J lost 5 bases, V lost 3 bases, and 4 bases had no gene match. Germline CDR1 reads SGHRS; CDR2 reads YFSETQ. Here the CDR3 DNA reads TGCGCCAGCAGCTCGGGACTAGCGGGGAGTGAGACCCAGTACTTC. It codes for CASSSGLAGSETQYF.

V usage is TRBV7-6 and J usage is TRBJ2-2; a weak D match, TRBD1 (6 bases). The length of the CDR3 is 18 residues. The V gene lost 1 base and the J gene lost 2 bases, with 17 bases spanning the gap. Germline CDR1 SGHVS, CDR2 FNYEAQ. CDR3 DNA sequence: TGTGCCAGCAGCTTAGGCCCCGCCCAGGGGTCTAACACCGGGGAGCTGTTTTTT. Translated, it gives CASSLGPAQGSNTGELFF.

This rearrangement joins TRBV25-1 to TRBJ1-6; D might be TRBD1 (6 bases). CDR1 MGHDK and CDR2 SYGVNS come from the germline V gene. V gave up 10 bases and J gave up 6 bases, with 25 bases separating them. CDR3 length equals 17 residues. The CDR3 sequence is CAIPARTGIEGNSPLHF. The DNA of the CDR3 is TGTGCCATCCCCGCCCGAACAGGGATCGAAGGTAATTCACCCCTCCACTTT.

This chain joins TRBV27 and TRBJ1-4, with TRBD1 matching over 10 bases. V gave up 5 bases and J gave up 5 bases; unmatched junction bases: 14. The germline CDR1 and CDR2 sequences are MNHEY and SMNVEV (reference sequence). CDR3 length: 18 residues. In DNA, the CDR3 is TGTGCCAGCAGTCCCTCGGGGACAGGGGCCACGAGGAATGAAAAACTGTTTTTT. It encodes CASSPSGTGATRNEKLFF.